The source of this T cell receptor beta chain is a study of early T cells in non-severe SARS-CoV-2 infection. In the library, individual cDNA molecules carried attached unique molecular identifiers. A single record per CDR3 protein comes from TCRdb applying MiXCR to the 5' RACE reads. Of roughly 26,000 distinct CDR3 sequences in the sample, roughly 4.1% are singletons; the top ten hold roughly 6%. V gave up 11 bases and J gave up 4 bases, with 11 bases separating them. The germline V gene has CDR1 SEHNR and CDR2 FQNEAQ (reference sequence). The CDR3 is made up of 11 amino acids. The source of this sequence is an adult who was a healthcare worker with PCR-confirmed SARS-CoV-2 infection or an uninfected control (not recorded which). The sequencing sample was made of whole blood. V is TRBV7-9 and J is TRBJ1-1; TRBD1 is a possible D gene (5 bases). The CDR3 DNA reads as TGTGCCGGGGGGGTTCTCACTGAAGCTTTCTTT. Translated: CAGGVLTEAFF.